This TCR beta chain appears in the sequencing data of a study of blood T cell repertoires in COVID-19. The overall study: Researchers got acute and convalescent COVID-19 samples from the United States, Italy and Spain. T cells, B-cell-depleted T cells, or PBMCs provided the cDNA or gDNA that served as material.

There are 17 residues in the CDR3. Germline CDR1 reads LNHNV; CDR2 reads YYDKDF (reference sequence). With V trimmed by 5 bases and J by 4 bases, 11 bases remained unmatched. This clone was recorded once. Per the authors' pipeline: Amplifying reference gene primers gave estimates of nucleated cell counts. Sequencing used immunoSEQ multiplex PCR; TCRdb keeps in-frame clones, though not all of them. That table supplies the V and J calls and clone size; D and trimming were determined from the DNA. The sample records roughly 280,000 clones, 75% to 90% being singletons. The V call is TRBV15, the J call TRBJ2-5, with TRBD2 matching 12 bases. The sample was peripheral blood. The receptor's source is a man over 45 with acute or convalescent COVID-19. The CDR3 DNA sequence: TGTGCCACCAGCTTAAGGGCTAGCGGGGGGGTGTTAGAGACCCAGTACTTC. Protein sequence: CATSLRASGGVLETQYF.